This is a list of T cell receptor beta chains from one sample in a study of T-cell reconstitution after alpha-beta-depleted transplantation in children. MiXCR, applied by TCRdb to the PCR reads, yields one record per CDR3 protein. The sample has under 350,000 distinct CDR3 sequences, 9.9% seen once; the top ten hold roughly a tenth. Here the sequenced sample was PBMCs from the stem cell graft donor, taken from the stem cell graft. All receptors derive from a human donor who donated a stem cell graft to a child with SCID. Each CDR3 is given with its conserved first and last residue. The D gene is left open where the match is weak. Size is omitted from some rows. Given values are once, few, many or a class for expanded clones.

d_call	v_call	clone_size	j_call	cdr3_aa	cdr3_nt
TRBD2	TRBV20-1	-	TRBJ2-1	CSARAPIPGLSDNEQFF	TGCAGTGCTAGGGCTCCTATACCGGGACTATCCGACAATGAGCAGTTCTTC
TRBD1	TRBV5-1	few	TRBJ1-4	CASSLSGQPAANEKLFF	TGCGCCAGCAGTCTGTCGGGACAGCCGGCTGCTAATGAAAAACTGTTTTTT
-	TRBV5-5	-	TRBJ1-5	CASSPQGWNQPQHF	TGTGCCAGCAGCCCGCAGGGTTGGAATCAGCCCCAGCATTTT
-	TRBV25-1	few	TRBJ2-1	CASSEGTIGQFF	TGTGCCAGCAGTGAAGGTACGATAGGGCAGTTCTTC
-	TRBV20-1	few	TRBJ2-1	CSARDLTGPNNEQFF	TGCAGTGCTAGAGACTTGACAGGACCCAACAATGAGCAGTTCTTC
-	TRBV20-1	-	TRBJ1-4	CSARDRLTNEKLFF	TGCAGTGCTAGGGACAGATTAACTAATGAAAAACTGTTTTTT
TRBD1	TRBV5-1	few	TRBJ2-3	CASRSGTGLSGDTQYF	TGCGCCAGCAGATCCGGGACAGGGTTAAGTGGAGATACGCAGTATTTT
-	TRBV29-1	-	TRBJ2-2	CSVDRGYNTGELFF	TGCAGCGTTGACAGGGGCTATAACACCGGGGAGCTGTTTTTT
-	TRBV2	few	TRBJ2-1	CASSRTGHGEQFF	TGTGCCAGCAGCCGAACGGGGCACGGTGAGCAGTTCTTC
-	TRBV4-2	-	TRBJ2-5	CASSQGSGARETQYF	TGTGCCAGCAGCCAAGGTAGTGGGGCCCGGGAGACCCAGTACTTC
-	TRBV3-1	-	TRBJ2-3	CASSQPSLLTDTQYF	TGTGCCAGCAGCCAACCCTCTCTTCTCACAGATACGCAGTATTTT
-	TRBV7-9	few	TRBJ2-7	CASGTTSYEQYF	TGTGCCAGCGGGACAACCTCCTACGAGCAGTACTTC
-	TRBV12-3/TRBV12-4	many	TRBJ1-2	CANSTAYGYTF	TGTGCCAACAGTACGGCCTATGGCTACACCTTC
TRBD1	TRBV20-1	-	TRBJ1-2	CSAEGQGAANYGYTF	TGCAGTGCTGAAGGACAGGGGGCGGCTAACTATGGCTACACCTTC
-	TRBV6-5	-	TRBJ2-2	CASSSGTITGELFF	TGTGCCAGCAGTTCCGGGACAATCACCGGGGAGCTGTTTTTT
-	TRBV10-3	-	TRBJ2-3	CAIKSVGPSTDTQYF	TGTGCCATCAAGTCGGTAGGGCCTAGCACAGATACGCAGTATTTT
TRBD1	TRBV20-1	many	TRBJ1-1	CSASSPGQIEAFF	TGCAGTGCTAGTTCACCGGGACAGATTGAAGCTTTCTTT
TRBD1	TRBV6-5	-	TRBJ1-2	CASSSGTEFNYGYTF	TGTGCCAGCAGTTCGGGGACAGAATTTAACTATGGCTACACCTTC
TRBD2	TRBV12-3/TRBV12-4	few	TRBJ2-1	CASSRTGTRDYNEQFF	TGTGCCAGCAGTCGAACCGGGACTAGAGACTACAATGAGCAGTTCTTC
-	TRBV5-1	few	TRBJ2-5	CASSELVGAQYF	TGCGCCAGCAGCGAGCTTGTCGGGGCCCAGTACTTC
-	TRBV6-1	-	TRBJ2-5	CASTQGGPQETQYF	TGTGCCAGCACCCAGGGGGGTCCACAAGAGACCCAGTACTTC
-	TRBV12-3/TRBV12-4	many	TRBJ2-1	CASIDGASSYNEQFF	TGTGCCAGCATCGATGGGGCGAGCTCCTACAATGAGCAGTTCTTC
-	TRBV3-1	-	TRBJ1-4	CASSQGSEKLFF	TGTGCCAGCAGCCAAGGCAGCGAAAAACTGTTTTTT
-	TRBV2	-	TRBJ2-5	CASTGQQETQYF	TGTGCCAGCACCGGTCAACAAGAGACCCAGTACTTC
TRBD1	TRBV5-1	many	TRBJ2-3	CASSPGTGFSDTQYF	TGCGCCAGCAGCCCCGGGACAGGTTTTTCGGATACGCAGTATTTT
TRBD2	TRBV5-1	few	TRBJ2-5	CASSLSRTRRETQYF	TGCGCCAGCAGCTTGTCAAGGACTAGGAGGGAGACCCAGTACTTC
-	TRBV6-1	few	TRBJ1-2	CASRVTGGEYYGYTF	TGTGCCAGCAGGGTGACCGGGGGCGAATACTATGGCTACACCTTC
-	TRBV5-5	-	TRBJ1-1	CASSIDRLRTEAFF	TGTGCCAGCAGCATAGACAGGCTGCGCACTGAAGCTTTCTTT
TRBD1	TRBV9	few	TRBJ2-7	CASSVGAQGAYEQYF	TGTGCCAGCAGCGTAGGGGCACAGGGGGCTTACGAGCAGTACTTC
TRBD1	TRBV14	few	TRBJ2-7	CASSRMDRATYEQYF	TGTGCCAGCAGCCGAATGGACAGGGCTACCTACGAGCAGTACTTC
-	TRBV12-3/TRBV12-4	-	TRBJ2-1	CASSDRSLQSRNEQFF	TGTGCCAGCAGTGACAGGAGCTTACAGAGTCGGAATGAGCAGTTCTTC
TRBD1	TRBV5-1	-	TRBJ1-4	CASSLFRGPNEKLFF	TGCGCCAGCAGCTTGTTCAGGGGGCCCAATGAAAAACTGTTTTTT
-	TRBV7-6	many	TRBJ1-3	CASTPGDSGNTIYF	TGTGCCAGCACCCCCGGGGACTCTGGAAACACCATATATTTT
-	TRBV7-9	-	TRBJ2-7	CASSPEMREQYF	TGTGCCAGCAGCCCCGAGATGCGAGAGCAGTACTTC
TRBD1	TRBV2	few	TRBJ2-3	CASSGQGPDTQYF	TGTGCCAGCAGCGGACAGGGGCCGGATACGCAGTATTTT
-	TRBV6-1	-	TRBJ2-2	CASRTGPRVGELFF	TGTGCCAGCAGGACGGGGCCCAGGGTCGGGGAGCTGTTTTTT
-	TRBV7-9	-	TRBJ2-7	CASSTTGTDEQYF	TGTGCCAGCAGCACCACAGGGACGGACGAGCAGTACTTC
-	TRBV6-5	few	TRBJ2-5	CASSYLSGGHETQYF	TGTGCCAGCAGTTACCTCTCGGGGGGACACGAGACCCAGTACTTC
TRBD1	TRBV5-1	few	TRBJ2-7	CASSRDRANYEQYF	TGCGCCAGCAGTCGGGACAGGGCCAACTACGAGCAGTACTTC
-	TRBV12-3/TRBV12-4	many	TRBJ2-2	CASREDYPNTGELFF	TGTGCCAGCAGAGAAGACTACCCGAACACCGGGGAGCTGTTTTTT
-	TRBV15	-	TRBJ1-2	CATSRDPSYGYTF	TGTGCCACCAGCAGAGATCCCAGCTATGGCTACACCTTC
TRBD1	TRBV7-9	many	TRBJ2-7	CASSPSGQPYEQYF	TGTGCCAGCAGCCCATCGGGACAGCCCTACGAGCAGTACTTC
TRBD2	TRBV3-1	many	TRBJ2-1	CASSQETWGEGLAYEQFF	TGTGCCAGCAGCCAAGAAACATGGGGAGAGGGACTAGCCTATGAGCAGTTCTTC
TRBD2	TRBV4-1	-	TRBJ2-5	CASSQIGGGETQYF	TGCGCCAGCAGCCAGATCGGGGGGGGAGAGACCCAGTACTTC
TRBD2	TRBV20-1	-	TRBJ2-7	CSARWGGSSYEQYF	TGCAGTGCTAGGTGGGGAGGGAGCTCCTACGAGCAGTACTTC
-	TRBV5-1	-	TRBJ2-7	CASSGRRGGDSSYEQYF	TGCGCCAGCAGCGGACGGAGAGGAGGGGACAGCTCCTACGAGCAGTACTTC
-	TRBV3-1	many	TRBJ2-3	CASSQDNRATDTQYF	TGTGCCAGCAGCCAAGATAACAGAGCCACAGATACGCAGTATTTT
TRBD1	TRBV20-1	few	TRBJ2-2	CSAVDRGELGELFF	TGCAGTGCCGTCGACAGGGGGGAATTGGGGGAGCTGTTTTTT
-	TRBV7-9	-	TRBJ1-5	CASTSTEGGLNQPQHF	TGTGCCAGCACTTCCACGGAAGGGGGTCTCAATCAGCCCCAGCATTTT
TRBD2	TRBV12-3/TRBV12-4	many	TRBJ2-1	CASSLVLSLAATWNEQFF	TGTGCCAGCAGTTTAGTGTTGAGTCTAGCGGCCACCTGGAATGAGCAGTTCTTC
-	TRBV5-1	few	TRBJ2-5	CASSPRWETQYF	TGCGCCAGCAGCCCCAGGTGGGAGACCCAGTACTTC
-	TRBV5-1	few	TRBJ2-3	CASQNSHTQYF	TGCGCCAGCCAAAATTCGCATACGCAGTATTTT
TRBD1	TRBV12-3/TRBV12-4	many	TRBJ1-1	CASRTGAMNTEAFF	TGTGCCAGCAGGACAGGGGCCATGAACACTGAAGCTTTCTTT
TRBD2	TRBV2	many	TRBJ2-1	CASSEVRLAVYNEQFF	TGTGCCAGCAGTGAAGTGCGGCTAGCGGTTTACAATGAGCAGTTCTTC
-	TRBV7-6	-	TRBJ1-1	CASSLVLGGGTEAFF	TGTGCCAGCAGCTTAGTTCTAGGGGGAGGCACTGAAGCTTTCTTT
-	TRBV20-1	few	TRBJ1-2	CSARGTANYGYTF	TGCAGTGCTAGAGGGACAGCCAACTATGGCTACACCTTC
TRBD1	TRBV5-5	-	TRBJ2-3	CASSSGITGGDTQYF	TGTGCCAGCAGCTCGGGGATAACAGGGGGGGATACGCAGTATTTT
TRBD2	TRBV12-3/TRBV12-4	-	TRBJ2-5	CASSPGTTKETQYF	TGTGCCAGCAGTCCGGGGACTACCAAAGAGACCCAGTACTTC
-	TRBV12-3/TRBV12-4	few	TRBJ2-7	CASSLFTGTYEQYF	TGTGCCAGCAGTTTATTTACAGGGACCTACGAGCAGTACTTC
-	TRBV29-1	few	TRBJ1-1	CSVEGRAYTEAFF	TGCAGCGTTGAAGGCAGGGCCTACACTGAAGCTTTCTTT